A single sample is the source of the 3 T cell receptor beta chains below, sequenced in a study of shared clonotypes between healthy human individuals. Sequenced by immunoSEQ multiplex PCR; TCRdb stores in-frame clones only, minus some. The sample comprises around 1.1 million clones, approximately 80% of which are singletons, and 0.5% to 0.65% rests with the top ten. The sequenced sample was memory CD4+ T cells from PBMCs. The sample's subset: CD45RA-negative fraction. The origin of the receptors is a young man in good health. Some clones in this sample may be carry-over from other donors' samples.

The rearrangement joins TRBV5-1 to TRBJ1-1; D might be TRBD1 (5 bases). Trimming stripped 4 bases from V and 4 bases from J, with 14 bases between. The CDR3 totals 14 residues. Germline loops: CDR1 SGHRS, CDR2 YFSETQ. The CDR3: CASSAGPQGTEAFF. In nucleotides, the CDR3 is TGCGCCAGCAGCGCGGGACCCCAGGGCACTGAAGCTTTCTTT.

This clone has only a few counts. The CDR3 loop reads CASSFRTGGAETQYF. The CDR3 nucleotides read TGTGCCAGCAGTTTTAGGACAGGGGGCGCGGAGACCCAGTACTTC. This sequence joins TRBV28 and TRBJ2-5, with 11 positions matching TRBD1. The CDR3 runs 15 residues. Trimming cost V 3 bases and J 5 bases; bases outside gene matches: 5. Germline CDR1 and CDR2: MDHEN and SYDVKM.

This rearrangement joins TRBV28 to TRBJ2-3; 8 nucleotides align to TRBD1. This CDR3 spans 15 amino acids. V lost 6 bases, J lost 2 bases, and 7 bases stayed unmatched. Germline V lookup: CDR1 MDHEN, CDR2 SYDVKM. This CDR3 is CASRSRDRHTDTQYF. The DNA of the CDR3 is TGTGCCAGCAGGTCCCGGGACAGGCACACAGATACGCAGTATTTT.